Shown below are 21 T cell receptor beta chains from a single sample sequenced in a study of CD8 T cells in Susac syndrome. Reverse transcription used about 0.45 to 1 ug RNA and random hexamers. MiXCR was run by TCRdb on the immunoSEQ multiplex PCR reads, yielding one entry per CDR3 protein. Seen here are fewer than 350,000 distinct CDR3 sequences, about 91% observed once, and the top ten hold about 0.063%. Input material: CD4+ T cells from PBMCs. The receptors originated from a human donor with multiple sclerosis.

The chain employs TRBV20-1 and TRBJ2-3, with 7 bases matching TRBD2. CDR3 size: 13 residues. Trimming took 3 bases from V and 2 from J; bases not matched to a gene: 2. Germline CDR1 and CDR2: DFQATT and SNEGSKA (reference sequence). The CDR3 loop is CSASGGNTDTQYF. The CDR3 nucleotides are TGCAGTGCTAGCGGGGGGAACACAGATACGCAGTATTTT.

The rearrangement links TRBV29-1 to TRBJ2-5; either TRBD1 or TRBD2 may fit D (5 bases each). V was pared by 7 bases and J by 4 bases, with 19 bases between. Germline V gene sequence: CDR1 SQVTM, CDR2 ANQGSEA. The CDR3 has 14 residues. DNA for the CDR3: TGCAGCGCCCGGGGCGCGGCAATTGGAGAGACCCAGTACTTC. It codes for CSARGAAIGETQYF. The whole variable domain, remainder taken from reference TRBV29-1 and TRBJ2-5, is SAVISQKPSRDICQRGTSLTIQCQVDSQVTMMFWYRQQPGQSLTLIATANQGSEATYESGFVIDKFPISRPNLTFSTLTVSNMSPEDSSIYLCSARGAAIGETQYFGPGTRLLVL.

The chain recombines TRBV20-1 with TRBJ1-5; TRBD1 aligns across 7 bases. The CDR3 spans 13 residues. The germline CDR1 and CDR2 sequences are DFQATT and SNEGSKA (reference sequence). After removal of 4 bases from V and 0 bases from J, the junction contained 0 bases not matched to a gene. CDR3 residues: CSAKGASNQPQHF. The CDR3 DNA reads TGCAGTGCTAAGGGGGCTAGCAATCAGCCCCAGCATTTT.

V is TRBV2 and J is TRBJ1-5, with D perhaps TRBD1 (6 bases). The V end lost 3 bases, the J end lost 7 bases, and 16 bases lay between the germline ends. The CDR3 covers 15 residues. Germline V gene sequence: CDR1 SNHLY, CDR2 FYNNEI. This CDR3 reads CASSDRGRRGQPQHF. The CDR3 nucleotides are TGTGCCAGCAGTGACAGGGGACGCAGAGGACAGCCCCAGCATTTT.

The chain recombines TRBV19 with TRBJ2-7, with TRBD2 matching 13 bases. The germline CDR1 and CDR2 sequences are LNHDA and SQIVND (reference sequence). The CDR3 length is 14 residues. V lost 3 bases and J lost 7; bases outside the gene matches: 3. The CDR3 nucleotides read TGTGCCAGTAGTATCCGGGGACTAGCGGGGGAGCAGTACTTC. Translation gives CASSIRGLAGEQYF.

J is TRBJ2-1 and V is TRBV24-1, with D tentatively TRBD2 (5 bases). Trimming took 5 bases from V and 6 from J, leaving 13 bases between them. The length of the CDR3 is 14 residues. Germline values: CDR1 KGHDR, CDR2 SFDVKD. The CDR3 bases are TGTGCCACCAGTGCGTCAGAAGCGGTCAATGAGCAGTTCTTC. Amino acid sequence: CATSASEAVNEQFF.

This clonotype showed up just once. The rearrangement joins TRBV3-1 to TRBJ1-1, with a tentative D call TRBD1 (5 bases). CDR3 length: 14 residues. From germline, CDR1 is LGHDT and CDR2 YNNKEL (reference sequence). Trimming cost V 4 bases and J 6 bases, with 15 bases left between them. The CDR3 spells CASSLRGPGAEAFF. The CDR3 DNA is TGTGCCAGCAGCCTCCGGGGCCCGGGCGCTGAAGCTTTCTTT.

The V gene is TRBV29-1, the J gene TRBJ2-1; no definite D call. Germline assignment: CDR1 SQVTM and CDR2 ANQGSEA. The V end lost 3 bases, the J end lost 6 bases, and 9 bases lay between the germline ends. The CDR3 runs 12 residues. This CDR3 is CSVEGRVNEQFF. The CDR3 DNA reads as TGCAGCGTTGAGGGTAGAGTCAATGAGCAGTTCTTC.

The rearrangement links TRBV29-1 to TRBJ1-2; D gene uncertain. V shed 0 bases and J shed 6 bases, with 5 bases lying between them. Germline V gene sequence: CDR1 SQVTM, CDR2 ANQGSEA. The CDR3 has 11 residues. The CDR3 sequence is CSVEDQHGYTF. As DNA, the CDR3 is TGCAGCGTTGAAGATCAACATGGCTACACCTTC.

This chain joins TRBV30 and TRBJ1-2; D gene ambiguous. CDR1 is GTSNPN, CDR2 SVGIG, per germline (reference sequence). The length of the CDR3 is 13 residues. Trimming stripped 0 bases from V and 0 bases from J, with 5 bases between. The CDR3 spells CAWSVSANYGYTF. The CDR3 DNA sequence: TGTGCCTGGAGTGTCAGTGCTAACTATGGCTACACCTTC.

The chain employs TRBV2 and TRBJ2-5; weak D call: TRBD2 (5 bases). There are 11 residues in the CDR3. Trimming cost V 8 bases and J 13 bases, with 17 bases left between them. The germline V gene encodes CDR1 SNHLY and CDR2 FYNNEI. CDR3 amino acids: CASLSLASRYF. The CDR3 bases are TGTGCCAGCCTATCCCTAGCCTCTCGGTACTTC. The full variable domain, with the rest looked up from reference TRBV2 and TRBJ2-5, is EPEVTQTPSHQVTQMGQEVILRCVPISNHLYFYWYRQILGQKVEFLVSFYNNEISEKSEIFDDQFSVERPDGSNFTLKIRSTKLEDSAMYFCASLSLASRYFGPGTRLLVL.

The J gene is TRBJ1-1, the V gene TRBV3-1, with no clear D. The CDR3 covers 14 residues. V lost 6 bases, J lost 3 bases, and 14 bases lay in between. Germline V gene data show CDR1 as LGHDT and CDR2 as YNNKEL (reference sequence). The CDR3 here is CASRQTITDTEAFF. The CDR3 region has the DNA TGTGCCAGCAGACAGACGATAACGGACACTGAAGCTTTCTTT.

This chain uses TRBV30 with TRBJ1-4; TRBD1 aligns across 7 bases. CDR1 GTSNPN and CDR2 SVGIG come from the germline V gene (reference sequence). The CDR3 is made up of 13 amino acids. J lost 6 bases, V lost 6 bases, and 7 bases had no gene match. CDR3 DNA sequence: TGTGCCTGTCGTGGAAGGGGGCATGAAAAACTGTTTTTT. It encodes CACRGRGHEKLFF.

This clonotype was detected once. The chain employs TRBV3-1 and TRBJ2-1; possibly TRBD1 or TRBD2 for D (5 bases each). V gave up 3 bases and J gave up 0 bases, with 9 bases separating them. CDR1 LGHDT and CDR2 YNNKEL come from the germline V gene (reference sequence). The CDR3 is 15 amino acids. This CDR3 reads CASSQGRVSYNEQFF. The CDR3 region has the DNA TGTGCCAGCAGCCAGGGGCGGGTCTCCTACAATGAGCAGTTCTTC.

The chain's CDR3 is CASSLVSGWLNTEAFF. The CDR3 DNA reads TGTGCCAGCAGCCTTGTTAGCGGGTGGTTGAACACTGAAGCTTTCTTT. The chain employs TRBV7-8 and TRBJ1-1; D not resolved. The germline CDR1 and CDR2 sequences are SGHVS and FQNEAQ. V gave up 5 bases and J gave up 0 bases, with 16 bases separating them. This CDR3 has 16 amino acids.

The rearrangement links TRBV6-1 to TRBJ2-5; no clear D. This CDR3 is built from 12 residues. CDR1 is MNHNS and CDR2 is SASEGT in the germline V gene. Trimming removed 2 bases from V and 4 bases from J, with 5 bases in between. The CDR3 DNA reads TGTGCCAGCAGTGAAATTGGAGAGACCCAGTACTTC. Translation: CASSEIGETQYF.

The V gene is TRBV7-6, the J gene TRBJ2-7; 11 bases match TRBD2. V shed 4 bases and J 2 bases; nucleotides not matched to a gene: 4. CDR1 SGHVS and CDR2 FNYEAQ come from the germline V gene. The CDR3 is made up of 15 amino acids. The CDR3 loop is CASSSASGGPYEQYF. The CDR3 nucleotides read TGTGCCAGCAGCTCCGCTAGCGGGGGGCCCTACGAGCAGTACTTC.

J is TRBJ2-7 and V is TRBV10-3; no firm D call. Germline CDR1 ENHRY, CDR2 SYGVKD. The CDR3 loop spans 12 amino acids. V was pared by 9 bases and J by 7 bases, with 16 bases between. The CDR3 DNA is TGTGCCATGGGCCCGTTGGGGTCGGAGCAGTACTTC. Amino acid sequence: CAMGPLGSEQYF.

This chain uses TRBV19 with TRBJ2-2; TRBD1 matches at 7 bases. V gave up 5 bases and J gave up 6 bases; unmatched junction bases: 9. The CDR3 spans 15 residues. Germline V gene lookup returns CDR1 LNHDA and CDR2 SQIVND (reference sequence). Here the CDR3 reads CASSVHRGQAGELFF. For the CDR3, the DNA is TGTGCCAGTAGTGTCCACAGGGGTCAGGCCGGGGAGCTGTTTTTT. The entire variable domain, with the rest obtained from reference TRBV19 and TRBJ2-2, is as follows: DGGITQSPKYLFRKEGQNVTLSCEQNLNHDAMYWYRQDPGQGLRLIYYSQIVNDFQKGDIAEGYSVSREKKESFPLTVTSAQKNPTAFYLCASSVHRGQAGELFFGEGSRLTVL.

The chain employs TRBV20-1 and TRBJ2-1, with D uncertain. V lost 2 bases to trimming and J lost 6 bases, with 20 bases between them. CDR3 length: 16 amino acids. In germline, CDR1 is DFQATT, CDR2 SNEGSKA (reference sequence). This chain's CDR3 is CSARYVGGGASNEQFF. CDR3 sequence (DNA): TGCAGTGCTAGATATGTGGGTGGCGGTGCCTCCAATGAGCAGTTCTTC.

The chain links TRBV12-3 or TRBV12-4 to TRBJ2-1, with 11 positions matching TRBD2. The CDR3 contains 16 residues. Germline trimming cut 3 bases from V and 4 bases from J; bases unmatched to any gene: 5. The CDR3 protein is CASSFSGGGGYNEQFF. The CDR3 region has the DNA TGTGCCAGCAGTTTTAGCGGGGGGGGAGGGTACAATGAGCAGTTCTTC.